This T cell receptor beta chain was captured by sequencing in a study of blood T cell repertoires in COVID-19. Overall study context: Both acute and convalescent COVID-19 samples were obtained from the United States, Italy and Spain.

As originally analysed: The assay estimated nucleated cells by amplifying reference gene primers. Repertoires were generated with immunoSEQ multiplex PCR, while TCRdb's copy carries only in-frame clones and drops some. The DNA was the basis for D and trimming; V, J and clone size are from that table. The sample includes under 50,000 clones, 85% to 95% of them seen just once. V shed 5 bases and J 9 bases; nucleotides not matched to a gene: 10. Germline lookup yields CDR1 SGHNT and CDR2 YENEEA. This CDR3 contains 15 residues. The chain couples TRBV11-3 to TRBJ2-1; 10 bases are a match to TRBD1. Sequenced input: peripheral blood. This clonotype originated in a man aged 55 to 69 with COVID-19, enrolled during active disease. The CDR3 coding sequence is TGTGCCAGCAGCCCTACTCCGGGACAGGGGAGTGAGCAGTTCTTC. Encoded protein: CASSPTPGQGSEQFF.